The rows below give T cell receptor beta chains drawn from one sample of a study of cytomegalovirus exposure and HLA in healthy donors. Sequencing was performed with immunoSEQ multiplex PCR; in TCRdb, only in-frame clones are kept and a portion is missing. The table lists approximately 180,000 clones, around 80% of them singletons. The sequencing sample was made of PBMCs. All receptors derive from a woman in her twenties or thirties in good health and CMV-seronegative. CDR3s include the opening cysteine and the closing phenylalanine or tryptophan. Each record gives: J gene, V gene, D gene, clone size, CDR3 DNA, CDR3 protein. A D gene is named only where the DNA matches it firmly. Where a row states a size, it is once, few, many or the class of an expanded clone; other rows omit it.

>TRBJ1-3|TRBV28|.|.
TGTGCCAGCAGTCCTTACGGGGTTCAGAGCTCTGGAAACACCATATATTTT
CASSPYGVQSSGNTIYF
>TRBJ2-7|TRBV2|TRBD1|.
TGTGCCAGCAGGGAACACCCGGGACAGGGTTCCCACGAGCAGTACTTC
CASREHPGQGSHEQYF
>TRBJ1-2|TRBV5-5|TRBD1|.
TGTGCCAGCAGCTCTTTTGGACAGGGAGCTTTCTATGGCTACACCTTC
CASSSFGQGAFYGYTF
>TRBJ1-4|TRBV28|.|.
TGTGCCAGCAGCTCGGGACAAGAGCATGAAAAACTGTTTTTT
CASSSGQEHEKLFF
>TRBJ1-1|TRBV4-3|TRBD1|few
TGCGCCAGCAGCCAAGATCGGGGGACAGGGGATGCTTTCTTT
CASSQDRGTGDAFF
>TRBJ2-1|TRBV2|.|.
TGTGCCAGCAGCTGGACAGAGTCTGGCAATGAGCAGTTCTTC
CASSWTESGNEQFF
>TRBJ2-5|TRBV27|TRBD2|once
TGTGCCAGCAGTTCTGGCGGGGGGCGACGAGAGACCCAGTACTTC
CASSSGGGRRETQYF
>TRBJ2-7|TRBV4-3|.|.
TGCGCCAGCAGCCAAGATAGCGGCTCCTACGAGCAGTACTTC
CASSQDSGSYEQYF
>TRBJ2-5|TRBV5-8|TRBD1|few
TGTGCCAGCAGCTTGGGACAGGGGGCTCCTATCGAGACCCAGTACTTC
CASSLGQGAPIETQYF
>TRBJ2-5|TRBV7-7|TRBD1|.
TGTGCTAGCAGCCTGGGGACAGGGGGCTTCGAGACCCAGTACTTC
CASSLGTGGFETQYF